This T cell receptor (beta chain) originates from a study of molecular identifiers for immune sequencing clone quantification. Regarding the study as a whole: Clones of above 20 RNA copies carried over 99% of effector molecules; in naive cells they carried under 1%. Barcode collisions between identical TCR molecules could shrink estimates of highly expanded clone sizes.

Libraries of bulk TCR were made by previously described methods (with listed TCR primers). MiXCR, applied by TCRdb to the PCR reads, yields one record per CDR3 protein. Altogether about 36,000 distinct CDR3 sequences are present, roughly 19% being singletons, with the ten largest covering approximately 1%. Germline CDR1 reads LGHDT; CDR2 reads YNNKEL (reference sequence). This CDR3 has 13 residues. Naive CD8 T cells underwent sorting with the CD8+CD4-CCR7+CD45RA+ definition. In the case of this clonotype: Its antigen remains unknown. A read error may be the cause here, since a much bigger clone is one base away.

Sequenced: naive CD8+ T cells from blood, with Jurkat cell RNA spiked in. Subset reported: FACS-sorted CD8+CD4-CCR7+CD45RA+ naive T cells. This sequence was found in a human donor in good health. Some libraries in this study had Jurkat cell RNA spiked in. V usage is TRBV3-1 and J usage is TRBJ1-5; the D gene is possibly TRBD1 (5 bases). CDR3 region: CASSGAGGQHQHF. The CDR3, as DNA: TGTGCCAGCTCAGGCGCGGGGGGTCAGCACCAGCATTTT.